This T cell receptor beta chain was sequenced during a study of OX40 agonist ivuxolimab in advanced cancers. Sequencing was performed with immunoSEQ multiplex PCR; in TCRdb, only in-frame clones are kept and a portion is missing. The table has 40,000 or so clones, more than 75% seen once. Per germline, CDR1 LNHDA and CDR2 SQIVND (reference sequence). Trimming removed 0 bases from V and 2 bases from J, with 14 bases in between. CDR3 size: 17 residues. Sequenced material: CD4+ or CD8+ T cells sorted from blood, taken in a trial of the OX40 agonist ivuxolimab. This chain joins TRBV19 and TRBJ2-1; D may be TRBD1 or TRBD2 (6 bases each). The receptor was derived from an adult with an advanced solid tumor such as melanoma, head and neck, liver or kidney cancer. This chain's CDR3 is CASSIDRPGAPYNEQFF. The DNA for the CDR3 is TGTGCCAGTAGTATAGATCGGCCGGGGGCCCCCTACAATGAGCAGTTCTTC.